The 5 T cell receptor beta chains in this list originate from one sample, sequenced in a study of molecular identifiers for immune sequencing clone quantification. MiXCR, applied by TCRdb to the PCR reads, yields one record per CDR3 protein. The table shows hundreds of thousands of distinct CDR3 sequences, with roughly 21% occurring only once. Sequenced: naive CD8+ T cells from blood, with Jurkat cell RNA spiked in. Indicated subset: FACS-sorted CD8+CD4-CCR7+CD45RA+ naive T cells. The source of these receptors is a human donor in good health. Some libraries in this study had Jurkat cell RNA spiked in.

This clonotype was seen many times. This sequence joins TRBV9 and TRBJ1-2; TRBD1 is a possible D gene (5 bases). This CDR3 comprises 17 residues. Germline CDR1 reads SGDLS; CDR2 reads YYNGEE. With 3 bases removed from V and 1 base from J, the gap between germline ends came to 19 bases. The CDR3 loop is CASSAEPPDSFNYGYTF. CDR3 nucleotide sequence: TGTGCCAGCAGCGCCGAACCGCCCGACAGTTTTAACTATGGCTACACCTTC.

This clonotype was seen only a few times. This sequence joins TRBV5-6 and TRBJ2-7; D not resolved. The CDR3 is made up of 16 amino acids. V lost 5 bases to trimming and J lost 6 bases, with 24 bases between them. Germline V gene lookup returns CDR1 SGHDT and CDR2 YYEEEE. The CDR3 DNA sequence: TGTGCCAGCAGTGGCCGTCGCCTGCACGCCCCCAGCGAGCAGTACTTC. It is translated as CASSGRRLHAPSEQYF.

V and J are TRBV7-9 and TRBJ1-5, with D uncertain. The CDR3 runs 13 residues. The germline V gene has CDR1 SEHNR and CDR2 FQNEAQ (reference sequence). Trimming removed 8 bases at V and 1 base at J, with 9 bases between. In DNA form, the CDR3 reads TGTGCCAGCGGTCATGCGAGCAATCAGCCCCAGCATTTT. As protein: CASGHASNQPQHF.

The table lists this clonotype with many counts. This chain connects TRBV5-1 to TRBJ1-1; weak D call: TRBD1 (5 bases). CDR3 size: 14 residues. V dropped 0 bases and J dropped 4 bases, with 10 bases sitting between them. Germline CDR1 SGHRS, CDR2 YFSETQ. The CDR3 coding sequence is TGCGCCAGCAGCTTGGCCGGGGCAACCACTGAAGCTTTCTTT. This encodes CASSLAGATTEAFF.

This clonotype was observed many times. The gene calls are TRBV27 and TRBJ2-7; TRBD1 aligns across 7 bases. The CDR3 is made up of 14 amino acids. V dropped 6 bases and J dropped 6; count of bases not matched to a gene: 11. In germline, CDR1 is MNHEY, CDR2 SMNVEV (reference sequence). The CDR3: CASSLQGLSLEQYF. The CDR3 DNA sequence: TGTGCCAGCAGCCTACAGGGGTTATCCCTCGAGCAGTACTTC.